This T cell receptor (beta chain) was recorded in a study of shared clonotypes between healthy human individuals. This clone was observed once. J was trimmed by 6 bases and V by 4 bases; bases with no gene match: 13. The germline CDR1 and CDR2 sequences are SQVTM and ANQGSEA. The CDR3 length is 15 residues. The protocol was immunoSEQ multiplex PCR, while the TCRdb copy is restricted to in-frame clones and leaves out a portion. The table has around 510,000 clones, around 95% seen once. This chain joins TRBV29-1 and TRBJ2-7; 9 nucleotides line up with TRBD2. The clonotype originates from a woman aged 25-40 years in good health. The sequencing sample was made of naive CD4+ T cells sorted from blood. Subset of the sample: CD45RA+ positively selected. CDR3 DNA sequence: TGCAGCGTTGGATCTCCTAGCGGGATTCAGTCCGAGCAGTACTTC. Protein: CSVGSPSGIQSEQYF.